The sequence of this T cell receptor (beta chain) was determined in a study of regulatory T cells in long-lasting Graves disease. The study, taken as a whole, reports: Accuracy could have been hurt by small sample size.

V lost 1 base, J lost 4 bases, and 6 bases stayed unmatched. The CDR3 is made up of 16 amino acids. Germline loops: CDR1 SEHNR, CDR2 FQNEAQ (reference sequence). Time point given: newly diagnosed GD, antithyroid drugs for less than 3 months. Making the TCR library involved RNA that had been extracted from PBMCs. This clonotype was observed many times. Its antigen is unknown. Assembly of TCR beta libraries relied on iRepertoire HTBI primers together with Arm-PCR of CDR3 regions. TCRdb reprocessed the multiplex PCR reads with MiXCR, giving one entry per CDR3 protein. The sample lists about 420,000 distinct CDR3 sequences, about 15% seen once, with about 25% in the top ten. This sample was shared with a second study, whose subject was T cells in Graves' hyperthyroidism and ophthalmopathy. Turning to that study: Newly diagnosed hyperthyroidism patients aged 18 to 65 years had disease lasting under 2 months. Researchers ran a first-round RT-PCR on the TCR CDR3 using the HTBI primer set.

The TCR was taken from a woman aged 18-30 years with Graves disease. The gene calls are TRBV7-9 and TRBJ2-1, with 8 positions matching TRBD2. This specimen consisted of peripheral blood mononuclear cells (PBMCs), obtained at new diagnosis, from a patient treated with antithyroid drugs. CDR3 coding DNA: TGTGCCAGCAGCTTAGTTGCTAGCGGGCTGTACAATGAGCAGTTCTTC. Translating gives CASSLVASGLYNEQFF.